This TCR beta chain stems from a study of blood T cell repertoires in COVID-19. Study details: COVID-19 samples collected from the United States, Italy and Spain covered acute and convalescent phases. In each case, the material was cDNA or gDNA derived from T cells, B-cell-depleted T cells, or PBMCs.

Across under 25 US areas, participants ranged in age from about 18 to 90 years. Original methodology: Scientists estimated how many nucleated cells there were by amplifying reference gene primers. Using immunoSEQ multiplex PCR, the repertoire was profiled, and TCRdb retains in-frame clones only, with some absent. V, J and clone size were drawn from that table, and D and trimming were deduced from the DNA. The table records some 230,000 clones, about 80% of them present only once. The source is a woman aged 40 to 50 with acute COVID-19. The source material was PBMCs or T cells enriched from blood (not recorded which).

The CDR3 region is CASSLGAAGANVLTF. The CDR3 region has the DNA TGTGCCAGCAGCTTAGGGGCGGCGGGGGCCAACGTCCTGACTTTC. V usage is TRBV7-3 and J usage is TRBJ2-6, with TRBD1 as a possible D gene (5 bases). This CDR3 contains 15 residues. Trimming stripped 2 bases from V and 4 bases from J, with 9 bases between. Germline CDR1 is SGHTA and CDR2 is FQGTGA.